Listed below are T cell receptor beta chains from one sample, sequenced in a study of shared clonotypes between healthy human individuals. Measured with immunoSEQ multiplex PCR; TCRdb has only the in-frame clones, and not every one. The sample has over 400,000 clones; about 96% are singletons. What was sequenced was naive CD4+ T cells sorted from blood. Receptors were obtained from a woman in her thirties in good health. CDR3s include the opening cysteine and the closing phenylalanine or tryptophan. A D gene is named only where the DNA matches it firmly. Where a row states a size, it is once, few, many or the class of an expanded clone; other rows omit it.

abundance,j_gene,d_gene,v_gene,CDR3aa,CDR3nt
-,TRBJ1-6,-,TRBV28,CASRGRSYSPLHF,TGTGCCAGCAGGGGACGTAGCTATTCACCCCTCCACTTT
-,TRBJ1-3,-,TRBV4-1,CASSLGFSGNTIYF,TGCGCCAGCAGCCTTGGATTCTCTGGAAACACCATATATTTT
-,TRBJ1-1,-,TRBV11-3,CASSKLPLQSEAFF,TGTGCCAGCAGTAAACTCCCCTTACAGTCTGAAGCTTTCTTT
-,TRBJ1-3,-,TRBV10-2,CASKDSSGNTIYF,TGCGCCAGCAAAGACAGCTCTGGAAACACCATATATTTT
-,TRBJ1-5,TRBD1,TRBV27,CASSSRGTGGNQPQHF,TGTGCCAGCAGTTCGCGCGGGACAGGGGGTAATCAGCCCCAGCATTTT
-,TRBJ2-1,-,TRBV5-6,CASSPWVDNEQFF,TGTGCCAGCAGCCCCTGGGTCGACAATGAGCAGTTCTTC
-,TRBJ2-5,-,TRBV5-5,CASSLGSQETQYF,TGTGCCAGCAGCTTGGGGAGCCAAGAGACCCAGTACTTC
once,TRBJ2-7,TRBD1,TRBV5-4,CASSQGQGGPYEQYF,TGTGCCAGCAGTCAAGGACAGGGAGGCCCCTACGAGCAGTACTTC
-,TRBJ2-1,-,TRBV5-1,CASSLETGGVSEQFF,TGCGCCAGCAGCTTGGAGACCGGCGGTGTCTCTGAGCAGTTCTTC
-,TRBJ2-7,TRBD1,TRBV11-2,CASSHHSGQGPYEQYF,TGTGCCAGCAGCCACCACTCGGGACAGGGGCCCTACGAGCAGTACTTC
-,TRBJ2-2,-,TRBV7-9,CASSLGGGERNTGELFF,TGTGCCAGCAGCTTAGGAGGAGGGGAGAGGAACACCGGGGAGCTGTTTTTT
-,TRBJ1-1,-,TRBV2,CANARDGDTEAFF,TGTGCCAACGCCCGGGACGGTGACACTGAAGCTTTCTTT
-,TRBJ2-1,-,TRBV18,CASSPPSVNEQFF,TGTGCCAGCTCACCGCCTAGTGTCAATGAGCAGTTCTTC
-,TRBJ2-2,TRBD2,TRBV9,CASSVGTSGLNTGELFF,TGTGCCAGCAGCGTGGGGACTAGCGGTCTTAACACCGGGGAGCTGTTTTTT
few,TRBJ2-7,-,TRBV6-1,CASSDGQTYEQYF,TGTGCCAGCAGTGACGGACAGACCTACGAGCAGTACTTC
-,TRBJ2-7,-,TRBV11-2,CASSHYIGRSNTYEQYF,TGTGCCAGCAGCCATTATATCGGACGCAGTAACACCTACGAGCAGTACTTC
-,TRBJ2-3,-,TRBV2,CASRIPPDTQYF,TGTGCCAGCAGGATCCCCCCGGATACGCAGTATTTT
-,TRBJ1-4,-,TRBV5-4,CASSVNSGGSNEKLFF,TGTGCCAGCAGCGTAAACTCAGGCGGTTCTAATGAAAAACTGTTTTTT
-,TRBJ1-5,-,TRBV28,CASLLGQLAGGQPQHF,TGTGCCAGCCTATTGGGGCAGCTCGCCGGGGGACAGCCCCAGCATTTT
-,TRBJ1-1,TRBD1,TRBV11-2,CASSLGLGTVNTEAFF,TGTGCCAGCAGCTTAGGTCTCGGGACAGTGAACACTGAAGCTTTCTTT
-,TRBJ1-5,-,TRBV30,CAWSVGEDQPQHF,TGTGCCTGGAGTGTCGGTGAGGATCAGCCCCAGCATTTT
-,TRBJ2-1,TRBD2,TRBV6-1,CASSGGPSRNEQFF,TGTGCCAGCTCGGGAGGGCCCTCGAGAAATGAGCAGTTCTTC
-,TRBJ2-5,TRBD2,TRBV28,CASSQGTSGFSWETQYF,TGTGCCAGCAGTCAAGGGACTAGCGGATTCTCGTGGGAGACCCAGTACTTC
-,TRBJ2-7,TRBD1,TRBV10-2,CASRSGQGYEQYF,TGCGCCAGCAGGTCGGGACAGGGCTACGAGCAGTACTTC
-,TRBJ2-7,TRBD1,TRBV7-9,CASSPTGGAMYEQYF,TGTGCCAGCAGTCCAACAGGGGGCGCGATGTACGAGCAGTACTTC
-,TRBJ2-7,-,TRBV18,CATSGIPYEQYF,TGTGCCACCTCCGGGATCCCTTACGAGCAGTACTTC
-,TRBJ1-4,TRBD1,TRBV18,CASSQGQGEKLFF,TGTGCCAGCTCACAGGGACAGGGTGAAAAACTGTTTTTT
once,TRBJ2-7,-,TRBV6-1,CATNPRVGGYEQYF,TGTGCCACCAACCCTCGGGTGGGAGGCTACGAGCAGTACTTC
-,TRBJ2-7,TRBD2,TRBV28,CASSEASGIYEQYF,TGTGCCAGCAGTGAGGCTAGCGGAATTTACGAGCAGTACTTC
-,TRBJ1-1,-,TRBV10-3,CAISPTGSTEAFF,TGTGCCATCAGTCCCACGGGGTCGACTGAAGCTTTCTTT
-,TRBJ1-2,-,TRBV5-1,CASSFENYGYTF,TGCGCCAGCAGCTTCGAAAACTATGGCTACACCTTC
-,TRBJ2-7,-,TRBV18,CASSPRSAPYEQYF,TGTGCCAGCTCACCACGAAGTGCTCCATACGAGCAGTACTTC
-,TRBJ2-1,TRBD2,TRBV9,CASTPGGSSYNEQFF,TGTGCCAGCACCCCCGGGGGGAGCTCCTACAATGAGCAGTTCTTC
-,TRBJ1-5,-,TRBV7-2,CASSLGAGALWPQHF,TGTGCCAGCAGCTTAGGGGCAGGGGCTTTATGGCCCCAGCATTTT
-,TRBJ2-3,-,TRBV23-1,CACGQSTDTQYF,TGCGCCTGCGGACAGTCCACAGATACGCAGTATTTT
-,TRBJ2-7,TRBD2,TRBV11-2,CASSPRTSGTYEQYF,TGTGCCAGCAGCCCTAGGACTAGCGGAACCTACGAGCAGTACTTC
-,TRBJ2-7,TRBD2,TRBV28,CASSSQGAGYYEQYF,TGTGCCAGCAGTTCCCAAGGAGCGGGATACTACGAGCAGTACTTC
-,TRBJ2-7,-,TRBV2,CASSEAGTIPYEQYF,TGTGCCAGCAGTGAAGCCGGGACCATACCATACGAGCAGTACTTC
-,TRBJ1-6,-,TRBV27,CASSRSSYNSPLHF,TGTGCCAGCAGCCGGAGCTCCTATAATTCACCCCTCCACTTT
-,TRBJ2-7,-,TRBV28,CASSLQSLYEQYF,TGTGCCAGCAGTTTACAGTCCCTCTACGAGCAGTACTTC
-,TRBJ1-5,-,TRBV28,CASSLYRGPGNQPQHF,TGTGCCAGCAGTTTATATCGGGGGCCCGGCAATCAGCCCCAGCATTTT
-,TRBJ2-5,-,TRBV18,CASSLTRTGERETQYF,TGTGCCAGCTCACTTACCCGGACCGGGGAGAGGGAGACCCAGTACTTC
-,TRBJ1-2,-,TRBV5-3,CARIIERTAPYGYTF,TGTGCCAGAATTATTGAACGCACCGCGCCCTATGGCTACACCTTC
once,TRBJ2-7,TRBD1,TRBV29-1,CSVRTGTGAYEQYF,TGCAGCGTACGAACCGGGACAGGGGCCTACGAGCAGTACTTC
-,TRBJ2-5,-,TRBV11-2,CASSRGTTQETQYF,TGTGCCAGCAGCCGAGGAACAACCCAAGAGACCCAGTACTTC
-,TRBJ2-1,TRBD1,TRBV7-8,CASSLAGQNTNEQFF,TGTGCCAGCAGCTTAGCGGGACAGAACACTAATGAGCAGTTCTTC
-,TRBJ2-7,-,TRBV30,CAWSVGYEQYF,TGTGCCTGGAGTGTAGGATACGAGCAGTACTTC
-,TRBJ2-6,-,TRBV21-1,CASTQQASSGANVLTF,TGTGCCAGCACACAACAAGCGAGCTCTGGGGCCAACGTCCTGACTTTC
-,TRBJ2-5,-,TRBV6-9,CASKRETQYF,TGTGCCAGCAAACGAGAGACCCAGTACTTC
-,TRBJ2-2,-,TRBV4-1,CASSQDIYGNTGELFF,TGCGCCAGCAGCCAAGATATCTACGGAAACACCGGGGAGCTGTTTTTT
-,TRBJ2-1,TRBD2,TRBV5-1,CASSILAGLGNEQFF,TGCGCCAGCAGCATCCTAGCGGGACTTGGGAATGAGCAGTTCTTC
-,TRBJ2-3,-,TRBV5-1,CASSPRTSTDTQYF,TGCGCCAGCAGCCCGCGGACTAGCACAGATACGCAGTATTTT
-,TRBJ2-1,-,TRBV29-1,CSGDEQFF,TGCAGCGGGGATGAGCAGTTCTTC